The rows below give T cell receptor beta chains drawn from one sample of a study of identical twins. TCRdb re-called the 5' RACE reads through MiXCR, storing one row per CDR3 protein. The table has 500,000 or so distinct CDR3 sequences, under 25% seen once; the top ten hold around 0.9%. These same data were also listed under a study on T cells expressing NK-cell markers.

Specimen: CD4+ T cells sorted from blood. These receptors came from a young woman in good health. Each CDR3 is given with its conserved first and last residue. A D gene is named only where the DNA matches it firmly. Clone size is given for some rows only: seen once, a few or many times, or a class if the clone is expanded.

TRBD1	TRBV6-5	TRBJ2-5	-	CASSYRGQGETQYF	TGTGCCAGCAGTTACCGGGGACAGGGAGAGACCCAGTACTTC
-	TRBV5-1	TRBJ2-5	many	CASSYSGQRETQYF	TGCGCCAGCAGCTACTCTGGACAGCGGGAGACCCAGTACTTC
TRBD2	TRBV10-2	TRBJ2-7	few	CASRAGLAGVREQYF	TGCGCCAGCAGGGCGGGACTAGCGGGAGTAAGGGAGCAGTACTTC
-	TRBV10-3	TRBJ2-5	few	CAISGPGVETQYF	TGTGCCATCAGCGGTCCCGGGGTAGAGACCCAGTACTTC
TRBD2	TRBV6-1	TRBJ2-3	-	CASSLSGGAADTQYF	TGTGCCAGCAGCCTTAGCGGGGGGGCCGCAGATACGCAGTATTTT
-	TRBV5-1	TRBJ1-6	-	CASSSPKMGSPLHF	TGCGCCAGCAGCTCTCCCAAGATGGGCTCACCCCTCCACTTT
-	TRBV11-3	TRBJ2-4	-	CASSFRSGAPYIQYF	TGTGCCAGCAGCTTTAGATCGGGAGCCCCATACATCCAGTACTTC
-	TRBV20-1	TRBJ1-6	few	CSAVAARGYSPLHF	TGCAGTGCCGTGGCTGCACGGGGCTATTCACCCCTCCACTTT
-	TRBV20-1	TRBJ2-7	-	CSATDGNSYEQYF	TGCAGTGCTACGGACGGCAACTCCTACGAGCAGTACTTC
-	TRBV11-2	TRBJ2-1	-	CASSQRHNEQFF	TGTGCCAGCAGCCAGCGGCACAATGAGCAGTTCTTC
TRBD1	TRBV5-1	TRBJ1-1	-	CASRGQGVTEAFF	TGCGCCAGCAGAGGACAGGGTGTCACTGAAGCTTTCTTT
-	TRBV2	TRBJ2-1	few	CASSESRGVYNEQFF	TGTGCCAGCAGTGAAAGTCGCGGGGTATACAATGAGCAGTTCTTC
-	TRBV20-1	TRBJ2-7	few	CSARVSGAGSPYQQYF	TGCAGTGCTAGAGTGTCAGGGGCTGGGTCACCCTACCAGCAGTACTTC
-	TRBV29-1	TRBJ1-1	few	CSGSLRLNTEAFF	TGCAGCGGCAGTTTAAGACTGAACACTGAAGCTTTCTTT
TRBD1	TRBV12-3/TRBV12-4	TRBJ1-1	many	CASSPNRGILNPEAFF	TGTGCCAGCAGTCCAAACAGGGGGATATTGAACCCTGAAGCTTTCTTT
TRBD1	TRBV20-1	TRBJ2-1	few	CSARVSSGGSEQFF	TGCAGTGCTAGGGTTTCTTCAGGGGGAAGTGAGCAGTTCTTC
-	TRBV18	TRBJ2-1	-	CASSRVGSVNEQFF	TGTGCCAGCTCCCGGGTCGGGTCTGTAAATGAGCAGTTCTTC
-	TRBV6-2/TRBV6-3	TRBJ2-7	-	CASEGSTVYSSYEQYF	TGTGCCAGCGAAGGATCAACAGTTTATAGCTCCTACGAGCAGTACTTC
TRBD1	TRBV7-3	TRBJ2-7	few	CASSSAGTGGYEQYF	TGTGCCAGCAGCTCCGCAGGGACAGGGGGGTACGAGCAGTACTTC
TRBD2	TRBV6-5	TRBJ2-7	few	CASSYRGVSGYEQYF	TGTGCCAGCAGTTACCGGGGGGTTTCTGGTTACGAGCAGTACTTC
-	TRBV19	TRBJ1-2	-	CATSLQGLYGYTF	TGTGCCACCTCCCTACAGGGCTTATATGGCTACACCTTC
-	TRBV5-5	TRBJ1-6	-	CASSPGEAHNSPLHF	TGTGCCAGCAGCCCTGGGGAGGCCCATAATTCACCCCTCCACTTT
TRBD1	TRBV11-2	TRBJ2-5	-	CASSVLWTGVGETQYF	TGTGCCAGCAGCGTACTATGGACAGGGGTTGGAGAGACCCAGTACTTC
-	TRBV7-2	TRBJ1-5	-	CASSARRLSFSNQPQHF	TGTGCCAGCAGCGCCCGGAGGCTAAGCTTTAGCAATCAGCCCCAGCATTTT
-	TRBV10-2	TRBJ1-6	once	CAAQGSSSPLHF	TGCGCCGCCCAGGGGAGTAGTTCACCCCTCCACTTT
TRBD2	TRBV9	TRBJ2-3	-	CASSPASGGPATDTQYF	TGTGCCAGCAGCCCCGCTAGCGGGGGCCCAGCCACAGATACGCAGTATTTT
-	TRBV27	TRBJ2-2	few	CASSPAGTVNTGELFF	TGTGCCAGCAGTCCCGCCGGGACGGTGAACACCGGGGAGCTGTTTTTT
TRBD2	TRBV20-1	TRBJ2-1	-	CSETLAGNEQFF	TGCAGTGAAACCCTAGCGGGCAATGAGCAGTTCTTC
TRBD2	TRBV15	TRBJ2-1	few	CATSSLASGGLHNEQFF	TGTGCCACCAGCAGCCTCGCTAGCGGGGGGCTCCACAATGAGCAGTTCTTC
TRBD2	TRBV5-1	TRBJ2-2	-	CASSPAALAVSGELFF	TGCGCCAGCAGCCCGGCGGCGCTAGCGGTATCCGGGGAGCTGTTTTTT
-	TRBV5-1	TRBJ2-7	-	CASSAWVGTYEQYF	TGCGCCAGCAGCGCCTGGGTCGGGACCTACGAGCAGTACTTC
-	TRBV7-2	TRBJ2-1	once	CASSLVSPGNNEQFF	TGTGCCAGCAGCTTAGTTAGTCCGGGAAACAATGAGCAGTTCTTC
TRBD1	TRBV29-1	TRBJ1-1	few	CSVVQGTAAFF	TGCAGCGTTGTACAGGGGACTGCGGCTTTCTTT
TRBD1	TRBV20-1	TRBJ2-5	few	CSATPRDRYQETQYF	TGCAGTGCTACCCCCCGGGACAGGTACCAAGAGACCCAGTACTTC
-	TRBV20-1	TRBJ1-4	-	CSARAGVGEKLFF	TGCAGTGCTAGAGCAGGGGTTGGTGAAAAACTGTTTTTT
-	TRBV6-5	TRBJ2-5	-	CASSSAVGTQYF	TGTGCCAGCAGTTCTGCTGTGGGGACCCAGTACTTC
-	TRBV12-3/TRBV12-4	TRBJ1-3	-	CASSLEGPATGNTIYF	TGTGCCAGCAGTTTAGAGGGTCCGGCGACTGGAAACACCATATATTTT
-	TRBV12-3/TRBV12-4	TRBJ2-3	many	CASSRLLDTDTQYF	TGTGCCAGCAGCCGACTACTAGACACAGATACGCAGTATTTT
TRBD2	TRBV20-1	TRBJ2-7	-	CSARKAGVYEQYF	TGCAGTGCTAGAAAAGCGGGGGTCTACGAGCAGTACTTC
-	TRBV20-1	TRBJ1-6	-	CSARGAGSPLHF	TGCAGTGCTAGGGGGGCTGGTTCACCCCTCCACTTT
TRBD2	TRBV7-9	TRBJ2-5	-	CASSSFTSGETQYF	TGTGCCAGCAGCTCGTTTACTAGCGGTGAGACCCAGTACTTC
-	TRBV5-1	TRBJ2-7	few	CASSLLVGEQYF	TGCGCCAGCAGCCTCTTAGTCGGCGAGCAGTACTTC
-	TRBV11-2	TRBJ2-5	-	CASSLGRSGQYF	TGTGCCAGCAGCTTAGGCCGATCGGGCCAGTACTTC
-	TRBV30	TRBJ1-1	few	CAWSPGRVNTEAFF	TGTGCCTGGAGCCCAGGGCGGGTGAACACTGAAGCTTTCTTT
-	TRBV6-1	TRBJ1-1	-	CASSQDPGYTEAFF	TGTGCCAGCAGTCAAGACCCGGGATACACTGAAGCTTTCTTT
-	TRBV30	TRBJ2-2	-	CAWSSLPLNTGELFF	TGTGCCTGGAGTAGTCTCCCCCTGAACACCGGGGAGCTGTTTTTT
TRBD2	TRBV12-3/TRBV12-4	TRBJ2-1	few	CATLSGTRITGQFF	TGTGCCACTCTATCCGGGACTAGAATAACAGGGCAGTTCTTC